The T cell receptor (beta chain) described here comes from a study of Ad26.COV2.S vaccination and SARS-CoV-2 variants. At the level of the study: Ad26.COV2.S was injected intramuscularly once or twice, 56 days apart.

This clone is a singleton in its sample. Profiled with immunoSEQ multiplex PCR; TCRdb holds only in-frame clones, not every one. The sample includes about 410,000 clones, approximately 91% seen only once; the top ten take about 3.6%. Documented treatment: some 19 received Ad26.COV2.S at low or high dose, single or two shots; a few received placebo; per-sample allocation not given. Sampling happened 63 days after the first vaccine or placebo injection. Cohort 1b enrolled adults aged 18-55 years in Boston. Source: peripheral blood, taken in a trial of Ad26.COV2.S vaccine versus placebo. The sequence was obtained from a person aged 18-65 years who received the Ad26.COV2.S COVID-19 vaccine or a placebo.

This chain's CDR3 is CASSLRYGQASADTQYF. CDR3 in DNA: TGTGCCAGCAGCTTACGTTACGGACAGGCAAGCGCAGATACGCAGTATTTT. The chain employs TRBV7-2 and TRBJ2-3; 7 bases fit TRBD1. Trimming took 2 bases from V and 4 from J; bases not matched to a gene: 12. The CDR3 extends over 17 amino acids. The germline gives CDR1 SGHTA, CDR2 FQGNSA.